This T cell receptor (beta chain) was sequenced during a study of cytomegalovirus exposure and HLA in healthy donors. This CDR3 spans 13 amino acids. V was clipped by 0 bases and J by 8 bases, with 8 bases between them. The germline V gene encodes CDR1 SEHNR and CDR2 FQNEAQ (reference sequence). The study, taken as a whole, reports: Sequencing depth across donors, presence/absence analyses assumed, was roughly uniform.

Researchers ran the PCR with 60 Vbeta and 13 Jbeta primers. TCRdb keeps only in-frame clones here, not all; method: immunoSEQ multiplex PCR. The sample has under 200,000 clones, 86% seen once; the top ten hold roughly 0.33%. A word on this clone: What it binds is not known.

This sequence originates from a woman younger than 45 in good health and CMV-seronegative. V gene TRBV7-9 combines with J gene TRBJ2-1; the D is unclear. Specimen: PBMCs. The CDR3 sequence is CASSLARGDEQFF. The CDR3, as DNA: TGTGCCAGCAGCTTAGCCAGAGGCGATGAGCAGTTCTTC. The full variable domain, with the rest looked up from reference TRBV7-9 and TRBJ2-1, is DTGVSQNPRHKITKRGQNVTFRCDPISEHNRLYWYRQTLGQGPEFLTYFQNEAQLEKSRLLSDRFSAERPKGSFSTLEIQRTEQGDSAMYLCASSLARGDEQFFGPGTRLTVL.